This T cell receptor beta chain was obtained from a study of blood T cell repertoires in COVID-19. Looking at the study overall: Italy, Spain and the United States were the sources of the convalescent and acute COVID-19 samples. The cDNA or gDNA used as material had been derived from T cells, B-cell-depleted T cells, or PBMCs.

V was cut by 3 bases and J by 5 bases, with 10 bases left in between. The germline gives CDR1 MNHEY, CDR2 SMNVEV (reference sequence). There are 13 residues in the CDR3. Study processing details: Amplification with reference gene primers provided the estimates of nucleated cell counts. Libraries were prepared by immunoSEQ multiplex PCR; TCRdb keeps only in-frame clonotypes and omits some of them. That table is the source of V, J and clone size, and D and trimming were worked out from the DNA. The data contain roughly 42,000 clones, nearly 90% of them singletons. Sequenced input: peripheral blood. The chain combines TRBV27 with TRBJ1-1; D is unresolved. The receptor's source is a man between 50 and 59 years old with active COVID-19. The CDR3 sequence is CASSLISRTEAFF. The CDR3 nucleotides read TGTGCCAGCAGTTTGATTTCCAGGACTGAAGCTTTCTTT.